This T cell receptor (beta chain) was retrieved from a study of T cells in Graves' hyperthyroidism and ophthalmopathy. Germline V gives CDR1 MDHEN, CDR2 SYDVKM. This CDR3 has 14 amino acids. Trimming shortened V by 3 bases and J by 1 base, and 6 bases separated the two germline ends. Participants, patients aged 18 to 65, had newly diagnosed hyperthyroidism with a duration under 2 months. The study left out patients who had uncontrolled infection, other autoimmune disease, pregnancy or lactation. There were TCR beta CDR3 regions amplified from RNA transcripts. The HTBI primer set served for first-round RT-PCR of the TCR CDR3. MiXCR, run by TCRdb on the multiplex PCR reads, gives a single entry per CDR3 protein. This table holds about 300,000 distinct CDR3 sequences, roughly 13% found once.

This receptor was obtained from a woman aged 40 to 50 with Graves' hyperthyroidism. The sequenced sample consisted of blood. V gene TRBV28 combines with J gene TRBJ2-2; D possibly corresponds to TRBD2 (5 bases). The CDR3 nucleotides read TGTGCCAGCAGTTTTGGGAGGAACACCGGGGAGCTGTTTTTT. It translates to CASSFGRNTGELFF.